This TCR beta chain was observed in a study of OX40 agonist ivuxolimab in advanced cancers. About the study: In this cohort, patients received ivuxolimab, an agonistic anti-OX40 (CD134) antibody. Eligibility admitted prior anti-PD-1, anti-PD-L1 or anti-CTLA-4 therapy; roughly 40% had some. Three dose-escalation patients had partial responses: one with hepatocellular carcinoma and two with cutaneous melanoma.

Trimming left V 4 bases short and J 7 bases short, with 20 bases between. The CDR3 consists of 16 residues. Germline V CDR1 and CDR2: SGDLS, YYNGEE. Profiled with immunoSEQ multiplex PCR; TCRdb holds only in-frame clones, not every one. The data show 52,000 or so clones, 88% seen once. This rearrangement joins TRBV9 to TRBJ2-2; TRBD1 is a possible D gene (5 bases). The source was CD4+ or CD8+ T cells sorted from blood, collected in a trial of the OX40 agonist ivuxolimab. The clonotype comes from an adult with an advanced solid tumor such as melanoma, head and neck, liver or kidney cancer. The CDR3 DNA is TGTGCCAGCAGCCGTAGATTTTCTAGTCAGGGCGGGGAGCTGTTTTTT. Protein sequence: CASSRRFSSQGGELFF.